The T cell receptor (beta chain) under discussion was sequenced for a study of identical twins. General study results and limits: Cord blood beta clonotypes that were abundant carried fewer insertions, and memory repertoires showed no such trend.

After removal of 6 bases from V and 0 bases from J, the junction contained 4 bases not matched to a gene. The germline CDR1 and CDR2 sequences are SEHNR and FQNEAQ (reference sequence). CDR3 size: 15 residues. A remark on this clonotype: What it binds is unknown.

One entry per CDR3 protein results from TCRdb running MiXCR on the 5' RACE reads. The table records about 550,000 distinct CDR3 sequences, approximately 20% of them present only once. Everyone who gave samples was a healthy Caucasian. The data also belong to a second study, concerning yellow fever vaccine responses in identical twins.

V gene TRBV7-9 combines with J gene TRBJ1-1; 10 bases agree with TRBD1. This sequence was found in a woman in her late teens or twenties in good health. Input material: CD4+ T cells sorted from blood. The CDR3 region has the DNA TGTGCCAGCAGTATCGGGACAGGGGTGAACACTGAAGCTTTCTTT. Its protein is CASSIGTGVNTEAFF.